These T cell receptor beta chains were read from a single sample in a study of shared clonotypes between healthy human individuals. Profiled with immunoSEQ multiplex PCR; TCRdb holds only in-frame clones, not every one. The sample holds fewer than 850,000 clones, about nine tenths seen once. Sequencing was done on a sample of memory CD8+ T cells from PBMCs. These receptors came from a man younger than 35 in good health. Some clones in this sample may be carry-over from other donors' samples. Each CDR3 is given with its conserved first and last residue. Each record gives: clone size, D gene, J gene, V gene, CDR3 protein, CDR3 DNA. D genes are given only for firm matches. Clone size is given for some rows only: seen once, a few or many times, or a class if the clone is expanded.

- | TRBD1 | TRBJ1-2 | TRBV29-1 | CSVRGPKGYTF | TGCAGCGTGAGGGGGCCAAAAGGCTACACCTTC
- | - | TRBJ2-7 | TRBV28 | CASSLYGNLDHQYF | TGTGCCAGCAGTTTGTACGGGAACTTGGATCACCAGTACTTC
- | TRBD2 | TRBJ2-7 | TRBV9 | CASSPSSGLGTVF | TGTGCCAGCAGCCCCTCATCGGGACTAGGAACGGTCTTC
- | TRBD1 | TRBJ1-2 | TRBV14 | CASSAHPGQPYGYTF | TGTGCCAGCAGCGCCCACCCGGGACAGCCCTATGGCTACACCTTC
once | - | TRBJ2-5 | TRBV30 | CAWSVRIWAGAGETQYF | TGTGCCTGGAGTGTACGGATTTGGGCGGGGGCCGGGGAGACCCAGTACTTC
- | - | TRBJ2-7 | TRBV21-1 | CASRGDRGEQYF | TGTGCCAGCAGAGGGGACAGGGGCGAGCAGTACTTC
- | TRBD1 | TRBJ2-2 | TRBV7-6 | CASRGQALNTGELFF | TGTGCCAGCAGGGGACAGGCCCTGAACACCGGGGAGCTGTTTTTT
- | - | TRBJ2-1 | TRBV28 | CASSWAPRGEQFF | TGTGCCAGCAGTTGGGCCCCCCGGGGTGAGCAGTTCTTC
- | - | TRBJ1-1 | TRBV27 | CASSFARNTEAFF | TGTGCCAGCAGTTTTGCGCGGAACACTGAAGCTTTCTTT
once | - | TRBJ1-4 | TRBV4-1 | CASSQDLIGWETGLNEKLFF | TGCGCCAGCAGCCAAGACCTAATTGGTTGGGAGACAGGTCTTAATGAAAAACTGTTTTTT
- | TRBD1 | TRBJ2-2 | TRBV7-3 | CASSSTGGDTGELFF | TGTGCCAGCAGTTCAACAGGGGGAGACACCGGGGAGCTGTTTTTT
- | TRBD2 | TRBJ2-1 | TRBV28 | CASSFSRIRTSVYNEQFF | TGTGCCAGCAGTTTCTCTAGGATTCGGACTAGCGTCTACAATGAGCAGTTCTTC
- | TRBD1 | TRBJ2-5 | TRBV7-9 | CASSHRGQETQYF | TGTGCCAGCAGCCACAGGGGACAAGAGACCCAGTACTTC
once | TRBD1 | TRBJ1-5 | TRBV5-4 | CASSADRGSQPQHF | TGTGCCAGCAGCGCAGACAGGGGAAGTCAGCCCCAGCATTTT
- | - | TRBJ1-1 | TRBV4-1 | CASSQGREGNTEAFF | TGCGCCAGCAGCCAAGGAAGGGAGGGGAACACTGAAGCTTTCTTT
- | - | TRBJ2-5 | TRBV13 | CASSLPGGETQYF | TGTGCCAGCAGCTTACCAGGTGGGGAGACCCAGTACTTC
once | - | TRBJ2-1 | TRBV30 | CAWSTRGSWGEQFF | TGTGCCTGGAGTACTAGGGGTTCGTGGGGTGAGCAGTTCTTC
few | - | TRBJ2-3 | TRBV6-1 | CASGGVHRTDTQYF | TGTGCCAGCGGAGGGGTCCATCGCACAGATACGCAGTATTTT
once | TRBD1 | TRBJ1-5 | TRBV30 | CAWRPKTGISQPRHF | TGTGCCTGGAGACCTAAGACAGGGATCAGTCAGCCCCGGCATTTT